These 31 T cell receptor beta chains came from one sample sequenced in a study of T cells in Graves' hyperthyroidism and ophthalmopathy. TCR beta CDR3 sequences were amplified from RNA transcripts. HTBI primers were the set used in a first-round RT-PCR of the TCR CDR3. TCRdb reprocessed the multiplex PCR reads via MiXCR and lists one record per CDR3 protein. Among about 620,000 distinct CDR3 sequences listed, roughly 17% were seen once. Sequencing used blood. All receptors derive from a woman aged 30 to 39 with Graves' hyperthyroidism.

V is TRBV6-1 and J is TRBJ2-7; D remains unclear. Per germline, CDR1 MNHNS and CDR2 SASEGT. This CDR3 is built from 14 residues. Trimming left V 1 base short and J 3 bases short, with 10 bases between. CDR3 DNA: TGTGCCAGCAGTGAAGAACAGTTAGGCTACGAGCAGTACTTC. Its protein product is CASSEEQLGYEQYF.

This clonotype was observed many times. The chain employs TRBV29-1 and TRBJ2-7; unclear D gene. The ends were cut back, 4 bases at V and 0 bases at J, with 7 bases in the middle. CDR3 size: 12 residues. The germline V gene encodes CDR1 SQVTM and CDR2 ANQGSEA. The CDR3 spells CSVVTASYEQYF. The CDR3 region has the DNA TGCAGCGTTGTTACGGCCTCCTACGAGCAGTACTTC.

The V call is TRBV12-5, the J call TRBJ2-1; D is possibly TRBD1 or TRBD2 (5 bases each). The germline V gene encodes CDR1 LGHNT and CDR2 FRNRAP. The CDR3 runs 12 residues. V was shortened by 2 bases and J by 12 bases, with 11 bases between the two germline ends. The CDR3 DNA sequence: TGTGCTAGTGGTTTGCCAGGGACCGGGCAGTTCTTC. It encodes CASGLPGTGQFF.

This clonotype was detected many times. This sequence joins TRBV5-1 and TRBJ2-1; 7 nucleotides line up with TRBD2. The CDR3 has 16 residues. Germline V lookup: CDR1 SGHRS, CDR2 YFSETQ. The junction had 11 bases not matched to a gene; V was cut back by 4 bases and J by 4 bases. CDR3 residues: CASSLMSSGAYNEQFF. In nucleotides, the CDR3 is TGCGCCAGCAGCCTAATGTCCAGCGGGGCATACAATGAGCAGTTCTTC. The full variable domain, with the rest looked up from reference TRBV5-1 and TRBJ2-1, is KAGVTQTPRYLIKTRGQQVTLSCSPISGHRSVSWYQQTPGQGLQFLFEYFSETQRNKGNFPGRFSGRQFSNSRSEMNVSTLELGDSALYLCASSLMSSGAYNEQFFGPGTRLTVL.

This clonotype came up a few times. The V call is TRBV5-1, the J call TRBJ2-2, with D tentatively TRBD1 (6 bases). This CDR3 comprises 16 residues. Germline CDR1 and CDR2: SGHRS and YFSETQ. Trimming cost V 2 bases and J 0 bases, with 11 bases left between them. In DNA, the CDR3 is TGCGCCAGCAGCTTTGGGGACACCGCGAACACCGGGGAGCTGTTTTTT. This encodes CASSFGDTANTGELFF.

This clonotype occurred many times. The chain has TRBV20-1 and TRBJ1-5, with D uncertain. The germline V and J ends were trimmed by 6 bases and 0 bases, with 6 bases remaining between them. Per germline, CDR1 DFQATT and CDR2 SNEGSKA (reference sequence). This CDR3 contains 12 residues. In DNA form, the CDR3 reads TGCAGTGCCCGTTATAGCAATCAGCCCCAGCATTTT. As protein: CSARYSNQPQHF.

This clonotype was observed many times. The V and J genes are TRBV7-8 and TRBJ1-2; tentative D call: TRBD1 (6 bases). V was pared by 5 bases and J by 3 bases, with 13 bases between. Germline V gene lookup returns CDR1 SGHVS and CDR2 FQNEAQ. The CDR3 is 14 residues long. CDR3 nucleotide sequence: TGTGCCAGCAGCGCAGGACAGAGGTACTATGGCTACACCTTC. Translation: CASSAGQRYYGYTF.

The rearrangement links TRBV4-1 to TRBJ1-1; tentative D call: TRBD1 (6 bases). Trimming pared 4 bases from V and 2 bases from J, leaving 17 bases between. Germline V gene lookup returns CDR1 MGHRA and CDR2 YSYEKL. The CDR3 runs to 16 residues. The DNA for the CDR3 is TGCGCCAGCAGCCGCCTCCAGCTAGGGGGAAACACTGAAGCTTTCTTT. Translating it yields CASSRLQLGGNTEAFF.

This clonotype was observed a handful of times. J is TRBJ2-3 and V is TRBV11-2; either TRBD1 or TRBD2 may supply D (5 bases each). The germline CDR1 and CDR2 sequences are SGHAT and FQNNGV. This CDR3 is 15 amino acids long. V gave up 3 bases and J gave up 5 bases, with 15 bases separating them. CDR3 loop: CASSFWRSQGDTQYF. The CDR3 DNA sequence: TGTGCCAGCAGCTTCTGGAGGAGCCAGGGAGATACGCAGTATTTT.

This clonotype was picked up many times. This chain uses TRBV7-3 with TRBJ2-3; D uncertain. The CDR3 covers 15 residues. V was trimmed by 5 bases and J by 3 bases, leaving 15 bases between them. CDR1 and CDR2 (germline): SGHTA, FQGTGA. The CDR3 bases are TGTGCCAGCAGCCATCTGGACGGAGTAACAGATACGCAGTATTTT. This sequence encodes CASSHLDGVTDTQYF. Combining the CDR3 with reference TRBV7-3 and TRBJ2-3 gives the whole variable domain GAGVSQTPSNKVTEKGKYVELRCDPISGHTALYWYRQSLGQGPEFLIYFQGTGAADDSGLPNDRFFAVRPEGSVSTLKIQRTERGDSAVYLCASSHLDGVTDTQYFGPGTRLTVL.

There are many counts of this clonotype. The chain employs TRBV27 and TRBJ2-7, with unresolved D. The germline CDR1 and CDR2 sequences are MNHEY and SMNVEV (reference sequence). The CDR3 extends over 13 amino acids. V dropped 5 bases and J dropped 2 bases, with 10 bases sitting between them. The CDR3 DNA reads TGTGCCAGCAGTCCTCGCGTTACCTACGAGCAGTACTTC. Protein sequence: CASSPRVTYEQYF.

This clonotype was seen at least ten times. The V and J genes are TRBV18 and TRBJ2-1, with TRBD2 matching 8 bases. Germline CDR1 reads KGHSH; CDR2 reads LQKENI. With 7 bases clipped from V and 3 bases from J, the junction kept 8 bases outside the gene matches. This CDR3 comprises 15 residues. Written as DNA, the CDR3 is TGTGCCAGCTTCAAAGCGGGAGACGGCTACAATGAGCAGTTCTTC. Translation: CASFKAGDGYNEQFF. Full variable domain (missing parts from reference TRBV18 and TRBJ2-1): NAGVMQNPRHLVRRRGQEARLRCSPMKGHSHVYWYRQLPEEGLKFMVYLQKENIIDESGMPKERFSAEFPKEGPSILRIQQVVRGDSAAYFCASFKAGDGYNEQFFGPGTRLTVL.

This clonotype was found a few times. The chain has TRBV5-5 and TRBJ1-5, with 9 bases that match TRBD1. Trimming at V came to 4 bases and at J to 5 bases, leaving 7 bases not matched to a gene. Germline V gene data show CDR1 as SGHKS and CDR2 as YYEKEE (reference sequence). The CDR3 is made up of 15 amino acids. CDR3 amino acids: CASSITGQGHQPQHF. CDR3 sequence (DNA): TGTGCCAGCAGCATTACGGGACAGGGACATCAGCCCCAGCATTTT.

This clonotype was found a few times. The J gene is TRBJ2-7, the V gene TRBV18; TRBD1 is a possible D gene (6 bases). Deletions cut 6 bases from V and 9 bases from J, with 18 bases between. In germline, CDR1 is KGHSH, CDR2 LQKENI. The CDR3 is 13 residues long. Written as DNA, the CDR3 is TGTGCCAGCTCCCCTAGGACAGAGAAGATGCAGTACTTC. Translation: CASSPRTEKMQYF. Variable domain in full (rest from reference TRBV18 and TRBJ2-7): NAGVMQNPRHLVRRRGQEARLRCSPMKGHSHVYWYRQLPEEGLKFMVYLQKENIIDESGMPKERFSAEFPKEGPSILRIQQVVRGDSAAYFCASSPRTEKMQYFGPGTRLTVT.

This clonotype was seen at least ten times. The V and J genes are TRBV12-3 or TRBV12-4 and TRBJ2-1, with 12 positions matching TRBD2. Unmatched junction bases numbered 13, after V lost 3 bases and J lost 7 bases. This CDR3 is built from 18 residues. Here the CDR3 reads CASSLIPQTSGRGNEQFF. The CDR3 nucleotides read TGTGCCAGCAGTTTGATCCCCCAGACTAGCGGGAGAGGTAATGAGCAGTTCTTC.

This clonotype was counted many times. CDR3 bases: TGTGCCAGCAGCTTGGGGGCCAACGTCCTGACTTTC. Translation gives CASSLGANVLTF. V usage is TRBV12-3 or TRBV12-4 and J usage is TRBJ2-6; D call uncertain. This CDR3 contains 12 residues. V dropped 6 bases and J dropped 4 bases, with 4 bases sitting between them.

This chain uses TRBV6-5 with TRBJ1-6, with a possible D match to TRBD1 (5 bases). This CDR3 is 16 amino acids long. The V gene's germline CDR1 is MNHEY and CDR2 SVGAGI. The V end was cut by 0 bases, the J end by 9 bases, with 15 bases between. The CDR3 bases are TGTGCCAGCAGTTACTCAGTCAGGCAGGGTCGTTCACCCCTCCACTTT. Its protein product is CASSYSVRQGRSPLHF.

There are many counts of this clonotype. The chain employs TRBV11-2 and TRBJ2-2; 7 bases agree with TRBD1. CDR1 and CDR2 (germline): SGHAT, FQNNGV. The CDR3 loop spans 16 amino acids. V trimming: 4 bases; J trimming: 3 bases; junction bases outside the gene matches: 8. Written as DNA, the CDR3 is TGTGCCAGCAGCTCGCGGACAGGCCCCGACACCGGGGAGCTGTTTTTT. This encodes CASSSRTGPDTGELFF.

The gene calls are TRBV4-3 and TRBJ1-3; D is unclear. Germline V gives CDR1 LGHNA, CDR2 YSLEER. V dropped 0 bases and J dropped 2 bases, with 8 bases sitting between them. This CDR3 is built from 15 residues. CDR3: CASSQEETPGNTIYF. The CDR3 region has the DNA TGCGCCAGCAGCCAAGAGGAGACACCTGGAAACACCATATATTTT.

This clonotype showed up just once. This could be a read error, since a much larger clone is one nucleotide away. V usage is TRBV6-1 and J usage is TRBJ1-2; 9 bases are a match to TRBD1. V was pared by 5 bases and J by 2 bases, with 6 bases of the junction left unmatched. Germline loops: CDR1 MNHNS, CDR2 SASEGT. The CDR3 is 15 amino acids. CDR3 in amino acids: CASSHRTGVNYGYTF. The CDR3, as DNA: TGTGCCAGCAGTCATCGGACAGGGGTGAACTATGGCTACACCTTC.

This clonotype was picked up many times. The chain recombines TRBV5-6 with TRBJ1-1, with a possible D match to TRBD1 (5 bases). Per the germline V gene, CDR1 is SGHDT and CDR2 is YYEEEE. The ends were cut back, 0 bases at V and 5 bases at J, with 11 bases in the middle. The CDR3 sequence is 14 residues long. CDR3 amino acids: CASSLVGVRTEAFF. The CDR3 DNA reads TGTGCCAGCAGCTTGGTAGGGGTGAGGACTGAAGCTTTCTTT.

For this clonotype: No conserved phenylalanine or tryptophan is present at the end of the CDR3, so a read error is the likely explanation. The rearrangement uses TRBV28 and TRBJ2-7; unclear D gene. The germline V gene encodes CDR1 MDHEN and CDR2 SYDVKM. Trimming left V 6 bases short and J 3 bases short, with 18 bases between. There are 15 residues in the CDR3. The CDR3 reads CASRKGTGWVYEQYL. The DNA of the CDR3 is TGTGCCAGCAGGAAAGGTACCGGGTGGGTCTACGAGCAGTACCTC.

The chain combines TRBV4-1 with TRBJ1-3; D unresolved. The CDR3 covers 15 residues. The V and J ends lost 3 bases and 2 bases respectively, with 11 bases between them. Germline V gene lookup returns CDR1 MGHRA and CDR2 YSYEKL. The CDR3 region is CASSQEAVAGNTIYF. The CDR3 nucleotides are TGCGCCAGCAGCCAGGAAGCGGTGGCTGGAAACACCATATATTTT.

A word on this clonotype: A much larger clone is a single base away; this may be a read error. The chain uses TRBV12-3 or TRBV12-4 and TRBJ1-5; 7 bases align to TRBD1. There are 15 residues in the CDR3. The CDR3 bases are TGTGCCTGCAGTCCCACAGGGGTGGGCAATCAGCCCCAGCATTTT. Encoded protein: CACSPTGVGNQPQHF.

Regarding this clonotype: This may be a read error, as it is one base from a much larger clone. Because it lacks the conserved phenylalanine or tryptophan at the end, this CDR3 is likely a read error. V gene TRBV5-1 combines with J gene TRBJ2-1; maybe TRBD2 (5 bases). Germline CDR1 is SGHRS and CDR2 is YFSETQ. The length of the CDR3 is 12 residues. Trimming shortened V by 7 bases and J by 6 bases, and 11 bases separated the two germline ends. As DNA, the CDR3 is TGCGCCAGCCACGGGATGGGCAATGAGCAGTTCCTC. It is translated as CASHGMGNEQFL.

This clonotype was counted a few times. The chain joins TRBV27 to TRBJ1-2; D might be TRBD1 (5 bases). Germline loops: CDR1 MNHEY, CDR2 SMNVEV (reference sequence). Trimming left V 2 bases short and J 3 bases short, with 13 bases between. CDR3 length: 15 residues. CDR3 coding DNA: TGTGCCAGCAGTTTACGTTTGGGACCAGACTATGGCTACACCTTC. Protein sequence: CASSLRLGPDYGYTF.

This clonotype was detected a few times. CDR3 protein: CASSISASFEQFF. CDR3 DNA: TGTGCCAGTAGTATTAGTGCTAGTTTTGAGCAGTTCTTC. This rearrangement joins TRBV19 to TRBJ2-1; no firm D call. The CDR3 totals 13 residues. CDR1 and CDR2 from the germline V gene are LNHDA and SQIVND (reference sequence). The V end was cut by 3 bases, the J end by 9 bases, with 12 bases between. The variable domain in full, completed from reference TRBV19 and TRBJ2-1, reads DGGITQSPKYLFRKEGQNVTLSCEQNLNHDAMYWYRQDPGQGLRLIYYSQIVNDFQKGDIAEGYSVSREKKESFPLTVTSAQKNPTAFYLCASSISASFEQFFGPGTRLTVL.

V is TRBV19 and J is TRBJ1-5; weak D call: TRBD1 (6 bases). Germline CDR1 and CDR2: LNHDA and SQIVND (reference sequence). The CDR3 extends over 15 amino acids. Trimming removed 5 bases at V and 3 bases at J, with 14 bases between. The chain's CDR3 is CASSDRDKLNQPQHF. Here the CDR3 DNA reads TGTGCCAGTAGTGACCGGGACAAACTCAATCAGCCCCAGCATTTT.

This clonotype appeared many times. The chain links TRBV6-1 to TRBJ2-3; D unresolved. Germline CDR1 is MNHNS and CDR2 is SASEGT. This CDR3 region has 13 residues. Trimming took off 6 bases at V and 5 bases at J, with 12 bases between the two ends. The CDR3 region has the DNA TGTGCCAGCAGCCTACAGAGTCTAGATACGCAGTATTTT. Translated: CASSLQSLDTQYF.

V usage is TRBV25-1 and J usage is TRBJ1-1; 7 bases agree with TRBD1. The CDR3 contains 15 residues. CDR1 MGHDK and CDR2 SYGVNS come from the germline V gene. The V gene end was trimmed by 4 bases and the J gene end by 4 bases; junction bases not matched to a gene: 9. DNA of the CDR3: TGTGCCAGCAGTGCCCGGACAGGATGGGGCACTGAAGCTTTCTTT. This codes for CASSARTGWGTEAFF.

In its sample, this clonotype was seen a few times. This clone may be a read error of a much larger clone one base away. This chain connects TRBV5-4 to TRBJ2-3, with 9 bases identical to TRBD1. In germline, CDR1 is SGHNT, CDR2 YYREEE (reference sequence). This CDR3 region has 14 residues. After removal of 6 bases from V and 1 base from J, the junction contained 3 bases not matched to a gene. The CDR3 DNA follows: TGTGCCAGCACCTGGACAGGGGGCACAGATACGCAGTATTTT. It yields the protein CASTWTGGTDTQYF.